These 14 T cell receptor beta chains came from one sample sequenced in a study of T-cell reconstitution after alpha-beta-depleted transplantation in children. The TCRbeta library was prepared with unique molecular identifiers. MiXCR, run by TCRdb on the PCR reads, gives a single entry per CDR3 protein. The data contain some 200,000 distinct CDR3 sequences, under 9.5% of them singletons. The source was PBMCs from the stem cell graft donor, collected from the stem cell graft. Receptors were obtained from a human donor who donated a stem cell graft to a child with acute lymphoblastic leukemia.

This clonotype was found many times. This chain connects TRBV12-3 or TRBV12-4 to TRBJ1-4; TRBD1 matches 7 bases. The CDR3 runs to 16 residues. Trimming cost V 5 bases and J 0 bases; bases outside gene matches: 6. In DNA form, the CDR3 reads TGTGCCAGCAGTCGGGACAGTTATGCAACTAATGAAAAACTGTTTTTT. Amino acids: CASSRDSYATNEKLFF.

Ten or more counts support this clonotype. The V gene is TRBV12-3 or TRBV12-4, the J gene TRBJ2-1; D unclear. This CDR3 has 13 amino acids. Trimming took 1 base from V and 4 from J, leaving 5 bases between them. CDR3 nucleotide sequence: TGTGCCAGCAGTTTAGAGGCGTACAATGAGCAGTTCTTC. Protein: CASSLEAYNEQFF.

This clonotype was observed many times. The V and J genes are TRBV5-1 and TRBJ2-7; no clear D. V dropped 3 bases and J dropped 6 bases, with 10 bases sitting between them. Germline CDR1 reads SGHRS; CDR2 reads YFSETQ. The CDR3 sequence is 12 residues long. The CDR3 DNA reads as TGCGCCAGCAGCTCCGAGAAGATCGAGCAGTACTTC. Its translation: CASSSEKIEQYF. Full variable domain (rest looked up from reference TRBV5-1 and TRBJ2-7): KAGVTQTPRYLIKTRGQQVTLSCSPISGHRSVSWYQQTPGQGLQFLFEYFSETQRNKGNFPGRFSGRQFSNSRSEMNVSTLELGDSALYLCASSSEKIEQYFGPGTRLTVT.

This clonotype occurred many times. V usage is TRBV18 and J usage is TRBJ2-7; D is possibly TRBD1 or TRBD2 (5 bases each). The V gene lost 3 bases and the J gene lost 1 base, with 10 bases spanning the gap. This CDR3 has 14 amino acids. Germline V gene sequence: CDR1 KGHSH, CDR2 LQKENI. The CDR3 DNA follows: TGTGCCAGCTCACCCATGGGGGATTCCTACGAGCAGTACTTC. The encoded protein is CASSPMGDSYEQYF.

This clonotype has a count of ten or more. The CDR3 DNA sequence: TGTGCCAGCAGTGCCAGGGCTAATGAAAAACTGTTTTTT. It translates to CASSARANEKLFF. The chain joins TRBV7-2 to TRBJ1-4; D is possibly TRBD1 (5 bases). Germline values: CDR1 SGHTA, CDR2 FQGNSA. V gave up 6 bases and J gave up 3 bases, with 8 bases separating them. The CDR3 runs to 13 residues. The full variable domain, with the rest looked up from reference TRBV7-2 and TRBJ1-4, is GAGVSQSPSNKVTEKGKDVELRCDPISGHTALYWYRQSLGQGLEFLIYFQGNSAPDKSGLPSDRFSAERTGGSVSTLTIQRTQQEDSAVYLCASSARANEKLFFGSGTQLSVL.

This sequence joins TRBV12-3 or TRBV12-4 and TRBJ1-1; D not resolved. CDR3 length equals 12 residues. V gave up 5 bases and J gave up 5 bases, with 9 bases separating them. The CDR3 DNA is TGTGCCAGCAGTCTTACCAGTACTGAAGCTTTCTTT. It yields the protein CASSLTSTEAFF.

This sequence joins TRBV18 and TRBJ1-1; D is unclear. There are 13 residues in the CDR3. CDR1 is KGHSH, CDR2 LQKENI, per germline. V lost 3 bases, J lost 8 bases, and 13 bases lay in between. CDR3 protein: CASSPPGIEEAFF. Here the CDR3 DNA reads TGTGCCAGCTCACCTCCCGGAATTGAAGAAGCTTTCTTT.

The chain employs TRBV5-1 and TRBJ2-4; D may be TRBD1 (6 bases). CDR1 is SGHRS and CDR2 is YFSETQ in the germline V gene. The CDR3 loop spans 15 amino acids. Trimming shortened V by 0 bases and J by 0 bases, and 7 bases separated the two germline ends. CDR3 DNA sequence: TGCGCCAGCAGCTTGGACAGGGCAGCCAAAAACATTCAGTACTTC. This gives the protein CASSLDRAAKNIQYF.

This chain uses TRBV13 with TRBJ2-7; 10 bases align to TRBD1. CDR3 length equals 18 residues. CDR1 and CDR2 from the germline V gene are PRHDT and FYEKMQ (reference sequence). J gave up 4 bases and V 4 bases, and 16 bases lay outside the gene matches. CDR3 DNA: TGTGCCAGCAGCTCCTTGGGGACAGGGGCCGGTAGGGCATACGAGCAGTACTTC. It codes for CASSSLGTGAGRAYEQYF.

The table lists this clonotype with a few counts. A read error may be the cause here, since a much bigger clone is one base away. This CDR3 fails to terminate in the conserved phenylalanine or tryptophan, so it likely reflects a read error. The rearrangement joins TRBV5-1 to TRBJ2-7; D uncertain. The CDR3 is made up of 17 amino acids. The germline gives CDR1 SGHRS, CDR2 YFSETQ. V shed 0 bases and J shed 6 bases, with 22 bases lying between them. The CDR3 DNA follows: TGCGCCAGCAGCTTGGGGCAGGAGATCCAATCTTCTTCCGAGCAGTACTGC. It specifies CASSLGQEIQSSSEQYC.

For this clonotype: With a much larger clone just one base away, this may be a read error. The CDR3 loop is CSSSDTGTPNTEAFF. The CDR3 region has the DNA TGTTCCAGCAGCGACACCGGGACTCCGAACACTGAAGCTTTCTTT. This chain uses TRBV11-1 with TRBJ1-1; possibly TRBD1 for D (5 bases). The CDR3 spans 15 residues. Germline V CDR1 and CDR2: SGHAT, FQDESV (reference sequence).

CDR3 region: CAINQGVNTGELFF. The CDR3 DNA is TGTGCCATCAACCAGGGGGTGAACACCGGGGAGCTGTTTTTT. J is TRBJ2-2 and V is TRBV10-3, with 7 nucleotides matching TRBD1. V gave up 7 bases and J gave up 1 base; unmatched junction bases: 3. The length of the CDR3 is 14 residues. Per the germline V gene, CDR1 is ENHRY and CDR2 is SYGVKD.

This clonotype was found many times. The chain is built from TRBV6-1 and TRBJ2-2; 8 positions agree with TRBD2. The germline V gene encodes CDR1 MNHNS and CDR2 SASEGT. This CDR3 contains 17 residues. The V gene end was trimmed by 5 bases and the J gene end by 0 bases; junction bases not matched to a gene: 8. CDR3 sequence reads: CASSTALLAANTGELFF. CDR3 sequence (DNA): TGTGCCAGCAGTACCGCCTTACTAGCGGCGAACACCGGGGAGCTGTTTTTT.

V is TRBV20-1 and J is TRBJ2-1; 11 bases align to TRBD1. The length of the CDR3 is 13 residues. The junction had 13 bases not matched to a gene; V was cut back by 6 bases and J by 15 bases. Per germline, CDR1 DFQATT and CDR2 SNEGSKA (reference sequence). In DNA form, the CDR3 reads TGCAGTGCCAAGGGACAGGGGGTGACTTTGGTGTTCTTC. As protein: CSAKGQGVTLVFF.